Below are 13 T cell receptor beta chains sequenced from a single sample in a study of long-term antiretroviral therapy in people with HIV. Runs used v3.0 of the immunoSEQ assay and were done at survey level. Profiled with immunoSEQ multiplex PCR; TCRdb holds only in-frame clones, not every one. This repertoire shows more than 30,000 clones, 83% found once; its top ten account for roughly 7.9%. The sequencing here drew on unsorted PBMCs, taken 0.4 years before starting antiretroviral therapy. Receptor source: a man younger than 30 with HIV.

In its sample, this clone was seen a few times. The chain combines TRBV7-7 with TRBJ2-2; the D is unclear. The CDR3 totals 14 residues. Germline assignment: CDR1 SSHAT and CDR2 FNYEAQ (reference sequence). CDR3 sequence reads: CASGQAANTGELFF. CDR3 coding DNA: TGTGCTAGTGGGCAGGCCGCGAACACCGGGGAGCTGTTTTTT.

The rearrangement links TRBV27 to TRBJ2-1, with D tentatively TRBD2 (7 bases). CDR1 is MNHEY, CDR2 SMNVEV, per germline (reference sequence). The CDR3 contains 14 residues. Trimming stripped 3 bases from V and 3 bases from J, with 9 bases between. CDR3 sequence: CASSLGGRYNEQFF. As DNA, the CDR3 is TGTGCCAGCAGTTTGGGGGGGCGCTACAATGAGCAGTTCTTC.

DNA for the CDR3: TGTGCCAGCAGCGCAACCTTGCGGGGAGAGCAGTACTTC. Protein product: CASSATLRGEQYF. The rearrangement links TRBV14 to TRBJ2-7; weak D call: TRBD2 (6 bases). The CDR3 is 13 residues long. Germline V gene lookup returns CDR1 SGHDN and CDR2 FVKESK. Trimming pared 5 bases from V and 7 bases from J, leaving 15 bases between.

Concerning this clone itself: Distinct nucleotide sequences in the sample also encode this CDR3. In DNA, the CDR3 is TGTGCCGGCGGACAGGGGGCTAATCAGCCCCAGCATTTT. Its protein product is CAGGQGANQPQHF. The chain combines TRBV30 with TRBJ1-5; 11 bases are a match to TRBD1. The CDR3 totals 13 residues. Germline CDR1 and CDR2: GTSNPN and SVGIG (reference sequence). V trimming: 8 bases; J trimming: 4 bases; junction bases outside the gene matches: 4.

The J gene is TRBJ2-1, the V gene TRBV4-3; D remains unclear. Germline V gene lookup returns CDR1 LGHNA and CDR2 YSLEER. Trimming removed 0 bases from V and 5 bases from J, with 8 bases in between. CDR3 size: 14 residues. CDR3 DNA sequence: TGCGCCAGCAGCCAAGATTATGGGAACAATGAGCAGTTCTTC. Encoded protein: CASSQDYGNNEQFF.

CDR3 coding DNA: TGTGCCAGTTCTCAGATAGCCGCTCTGAGGGGGAATGAGCAGTTCTTC. Translated, it gives CASSQIAALRGNEQFF. The chain combines TRBV19 with TRBJ2-1, with D possibly being TRBD1 (6 bases). The CDR3 contains 16 residues. Per the germline V gene, CDR1 is LNHDA and CDR2 is SQIVND (reference sequence). Trimming took off 8 bases at V and 7 bases at J, with 24 bases between the two ends. Variable domain in full (rest from reference TRBV19 and TRBJ2-1): DGGITQSPKYLFRKEGQNVTLSCEQNLNHDAMYWYRQDPGQGLRLIYYSQIVNDFQKGDIAEGYSVSREKKESFPLTVTSAQKNPTAFYLCASSQIAALRGNEQFFGPGTRLTVL.

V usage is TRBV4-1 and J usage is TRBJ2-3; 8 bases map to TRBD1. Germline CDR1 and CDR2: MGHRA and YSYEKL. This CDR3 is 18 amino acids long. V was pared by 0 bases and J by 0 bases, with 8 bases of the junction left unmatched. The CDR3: CASSQDGAGGWSTDTQYF. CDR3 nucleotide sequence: TGCGCCAGCAGCCAAGATGGGGCAGGGGGCTGGAGCACAGATACGCAGTATTTT.

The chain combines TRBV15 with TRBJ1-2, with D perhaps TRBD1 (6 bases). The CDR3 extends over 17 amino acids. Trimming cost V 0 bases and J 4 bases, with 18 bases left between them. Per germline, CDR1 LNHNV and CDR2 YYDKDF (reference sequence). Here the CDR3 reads CATSRDRTGGGTYGYTF. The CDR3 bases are TGTGCCACCAGCAGAGATCGAACCGGGGGCGGGACCTATGGCTACACCTTC.

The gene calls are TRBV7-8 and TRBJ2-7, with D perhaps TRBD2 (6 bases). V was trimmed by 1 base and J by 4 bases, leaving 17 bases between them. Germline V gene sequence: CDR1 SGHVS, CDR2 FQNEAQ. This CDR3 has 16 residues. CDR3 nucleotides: TGTGCCAGCAGCTTAGTCCCTGGTAACGGGAGATACGAGCAGTACTTC. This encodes CASSLVPGNGRYEQYF.

CDR3 residues: CASSVAGGLEGAQYF. Written as DNA, the CDR3 is TGTGCCAGCAGTGTCGCAGGGGGCCTGGAGGGGGCCCAGTACTTC. V is TRBV25-1 and J is TRBJ2-5, with 8 positions matching TRBD1. Germline V gene data show CDR1 as MGHDK and CDR2 as SYGVNS. This CDR3 spans 15 amino acids. Trimming removed 4 bases from V and 9 bases from J; junction bases left unmatched: 13.

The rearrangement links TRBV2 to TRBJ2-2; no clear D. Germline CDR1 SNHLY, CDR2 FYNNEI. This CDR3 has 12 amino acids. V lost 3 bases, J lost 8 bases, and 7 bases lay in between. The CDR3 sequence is CASSDIPGELFF. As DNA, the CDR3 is TGTGCCAGCAGTGATATCCCGGGGGAGCTGTTTTTT.

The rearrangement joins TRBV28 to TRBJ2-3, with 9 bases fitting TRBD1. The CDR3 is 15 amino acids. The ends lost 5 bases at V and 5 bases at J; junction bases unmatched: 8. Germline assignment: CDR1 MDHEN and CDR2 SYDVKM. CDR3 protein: CASSLGTGFLDTQYF. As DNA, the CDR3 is TGTGCCAGCAGTCTAGGGACAGGGTTTCTAGATACGCAGTATTTT. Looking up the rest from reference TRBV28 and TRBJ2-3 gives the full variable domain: DVKVTQSSRYLVKRTGEKVFLECVQDMDHENMFWYRQDPGLGLRLIYFSYDVKMKEKGDIPEGYSVSREKKERFSLILESASTNQTSMYLCASSLGTGFLDTQYFGPGTRLTVL.

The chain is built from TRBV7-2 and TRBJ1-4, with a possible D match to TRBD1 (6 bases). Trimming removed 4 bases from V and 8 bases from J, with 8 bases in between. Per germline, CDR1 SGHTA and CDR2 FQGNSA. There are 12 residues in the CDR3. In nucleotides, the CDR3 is TGTGCCAGCAGCTCACAGGGAGAAAAACTGTTTTTT. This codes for CASSSQGEKLFF.